These T cell receptor beta chains were read from a single sample in a study of cytomegalovirus exposure and HLA in healthy donors. TCRdb keeps only in-frame clones here, not all; method: immunoSEQ multiplex PCR. The table lists more than 95,000 clones, 80% to 85% of them singletons. Sequenced: PBMCs. These receptors all come from a woman in her 30s in good health and CMV-seronegative. The CDR3 runs from the conserved cysteine through the conserved F or W. The order of the fields is V gene, clone size, D gene, J gene, CDR3 protein, CDR3 DNA. The D gene is left open where the match is weak. Clone sizes are given selectively: once, few, many, or a class where the clone is expanded.

TRBV7-9	-	-	TRBJ2-7	CASSFRQPGTPFYEQYF	TGTGCCAGCAGCTTTCGACAGCCCGGGACTCCATTCTACGAGCAGTACTTC
TRBV28	-	TRBD2	TRBJ2-5	CASSQGTSGIGETQYF	TGTGCCAGCAGCCAAGGGACTAGCGGGATAGGGGAGACCCAGTACTTC
TRBV6-6	large	-	TRBJ2-3	CATGFRADTQYF	TGTGCCACAGGGTTTAGGGCAGATACGCAGTATTTT
TRBV7-9	-	TRBD1	TRBJ2-2	CASSLTGASNTGELFF	TGTGCCAGCAGCTTGACAGGGGCCTCGAACACCGGGGAGCTGTTTTTT
TRBV2	-	-	TRBJ2-5	CASSAEIKQYF	TGTGCCAGCAGTGCCGAGATCAAGCAGTACTTC
TRBV10-2	once	TRBD1	TRBJ1-1	CASISTGGTEAFF	TGCGCCAGCATATCGACAGGGGGCACTGAAGCTTTCTTT
TRBV6-1	few	-	TRBJ1-6	CASSDRENSPLHF	TGTGCCAGCAGTGACAGGGAAAATTCACCCCTCCACTTT
TRBV2	few	-	TRBJ1-6	CASTQSGSGGGPLHF	TGTGCCAGCACCCAATCCGGGTCTGGCGGTGGACCCCTCCACTTT
TRBV19	-	-	TRBJ1-1	CASSTSPNRATEAFF	TGTGCCAGTAGTACTTCCCCTAACAGGGCCACTGAAGCTTTCTTT
TRBV27	few	TRBD2	TRBJ2-7	CASSTSGYPYEQYF	TGTGCCAGCAGTACTAGCGGATACCCCTACGAGCAGTACTTC
TRBV19	-	TRBD1	TRBJ2-7	CASSGTVSGYEQYF	TGTGCCAGTAGCGGGACAGTCTCGGGCTACGAGCAGTACTTC
TRBV2	once	TRBD1	TRBJ1-5	CASSEPGTGRVHQPQHF	TGTGCCAGCAGTGAACCCGGGACAGGGCGGGTCCATCAGCCCCAGCATTTT
TRBV2	-	-	TRBJ1-2	CASSESPEFNGYTF	TGTGCCAGCAGTGAAAGCCCCGAGTTTAATGGCTACACCTTC
TRBV4-1	few	-	TRBJ2-5	CATSRVGEAETQYF	TGCGCCACCAGCCGTGTCGGGGAAGCGGAGACCCAGTACTTC
TRBV19	-	TRBD1	TRBJ2-7	CASSSRDRVDEQYF	TGTGCCAGTAGCTCACGGGACAGGGTGGACGAGCAGTACTTC
TRBV11-2	-	TRBD1	TRBJ2-7	CASSLGTGPYEQYF	TGTGCCAGCAGCTTAGGGACAGGGCCCTACGAGCAGTACTTC
TRBV7-9	-	TRBD1	TRBJ2-7	CASSMMDRVDEQYF	TGTGCCAGCAGCATGATGGACAGGGTCGACGAGCAGTACTTC
TRBV5-1	few	-	TRBJ1-2	CASSLPAGDDYGYTF	TGCGCCAGCAGCTTGCCCGCAGGGGATGACTATGGCTACACCTTC
TRBV23-1	-	TRBD1	TRBJ1-6	CASSPPTGPSSPLHF	TGCGCCAGCAGCCCCCCGACAGGGCCAAGTTCACCCCTCCACTTT
TRBV4-1	-	TRBD1	TRBJ2-7	CASSQAGTGDYEQYF	TGCGCCAGCAGCCAGGCCGGGACAGGGGACTACGAGCAGTACTTC
TRBV7-8	-	-	TRBJ2-1	CASSSGLDNEQFF	TGTGCCAGCAGCTCTGGACTCGACAATGAGCAGTTCTTC
TRBV6-5	-	TRBD1	TRBJ2-7	CASTQGGTGHYEQYF	TGTGCCAGCACTCAGGGTGGGACAGGGCACTACGAGCAGTACTTC
TRBV6-1	-	-	TRBJ1-4	CASSETRGQNEKLFF	TGTGCCAGCAGTGAAACGAGAGGACAGAATGAAAAACTGTTTTTT
TRBV4-2	-	TRBD2	TRBJ2-7	CASSQGGRTYEQYF	TGTGCCAGCAGCCAGGGGGGGAGAACCTACGAGCAGTACTTC
TRBV19	-	TRBD2	TRBJ2-5	CASGTSGWGETQYF	TGTGCCAGTGGGACTAGCGGATGGGGAGAGACCCAGTACTTC
TRBV10-1	-	TRBD1	TRBJ2-3	CASSEWTGSTDTQYF	TGCGCCAGCAGTGAGTGGACAGGGAGCACAGATACGCAGTATTTT
TRBV5-4	-	-	TRBJ2-3	CASSLWQIGGTDTQYF	TGTGCCAGCAGCTTGTGGCAGATAGGAGGCACAGATACGCAGTATTTT
TRBV10-1	-	TRBD2	TRBJ2-3	CASSRTSGSTDTQYF	TGCGCCAGCAGTAGGACTAGCGGGAGCACAGATACGCAGTATTTT
TRBV5-1	-	-	TRBJ2-2	CASIEGAGLAGELFF	TGCGCCAGCATCGAGGGTGCGGGGTTAGCCGGGGAGCTGTTTTTT
TRBV10-3	-	-	TRBJ1-5	CAIREGVGAHQPQHF	TGTGCCATCAGGGAAGGTGTAGGGGCACATCAGCCCCAGCATTTT
TRBV19	-	-	TRBJ1-2	CASSIVRGAMDGYTF	TGTGCCAGTAGTATAGTACGGGGGGCAATGGATGGCTACACCTTC
TRBV7-9	-	-	TRBJ2-1	CASSTAPAAVSILEQFF	TGTGCCAGCAGCACGGCTCCGGCGGCCGTATCCATCTTAGAGCAGTTCTTC
TRBV5-6	-	-	TRBJ2-7	CASSFFSGTRPEQYF	TGTGCCAGCAGCTTTTTCTCCGGGACACGGCCCGAGCAGTACTTC
TRBV6-6	-	-	TRBJ1-2	CASSYRPEDPSYGYTF	TGTGCCAGCAGTTACAGGCCTGAGGATCCGAGCTATGGCTACACCTTC
TRBV5-4	-	TRBD2	TRBJ2-1	CATGGGSRNEQFF	TGTGCCACCGGTGGCGGGAGCCGCAATGAGCAGTTCTTC
TRBV2	-	-	TRBJ2-2	CASSGHVGDSNTGELFF	TGTGCCAGCAGTGGACATGTAGGGGACTCTAACACCGGGGAGCTGTTTTTT
TRBV10-3	-	TRBD2	TRBJ2-3	CAISESGTSGNVDTQYF	TGTGCCATCAGTGAATCCGGGACTAGCGGGAATGTGGATACGCAGTATTTT
TRBV4-2	-	TRBD1	TRBJ1-5	CASSQEGDSGNQPQHF	TGTGCCAGCAGCCAAGAGGGGGACAGCGGCAATCAGCCCCAGCATTTT
TRBV5-1	-	TRBD1	TRBJ2-7	CASTTGTGGYEQYF	TGCGCCAGCACTACCGGGACAGGGGGTTACGAGCAGTACTTC
TRBV11-2	few	TRBD2	TRBJ2-7	CASAMASGPYEQYF	TGTGCCAGCGCGATGGCTAGCGGGCCTTACGAGCAGTACTTC
TRBV27	-	-	TRBJ2-4	CASSRGGELTIQYF	TGTGCCAGCAGTAGGGGGGGCGAATTGACCATTCAGTACTTC
TRBV10-3	-	TRBD2	TRBJ2-1	CAITSGTSGRGQEQFF	TGTGCCATCACTTCCGGGACTAGCGGGAGAGGACAGGAGCAGTTCTTC
TRBV2	-	TRBD1	TRBJ1-2	CASSDYSDREFNYGYTF	TGTGCCAGCAGTGATTATTCCGACAGGGAGTTTAACTATGGCTACACCTTC
TRBV29-1	-	-	TRBJ1-1	CSVAWGLGNTEAFF	TGCAGCGTTGCGTGGGGGCTAGGGAACACTGAAGCTTTCTTT
TRBV7-2	once	-	TRBJ2-7	CASSGVFYEQYF	TGTGCCAGCAGCGGAGTTTTCTACGAGCAGTACTTC
TRBV9	once	TRBD2	TRBJ2-5	CASSPVAGGFKETQYF	TGTGCCAGCAGCCCAGTAGCGGGAGGGTTTAAAGAGACCCAGTACTTC
TRBV6-1	-	TRBD1	TRBJ1-6	CASSEGQGASPLHF	TGTGCCAGCAGTGAAGGACAGGGGGCTTCACCCCTCCACTTT
TRBV7-9	-	-	TRBJ1-5	CASSSPGVNQPQHF	TGTGCCAGCAGTTCACCAGGGGTAAATCAGCCCCAGCATTTT
TRBV28	-	-	TRBJ2-2	CASTKSVTGELFF	TGTGCCAGCACCAAATCAGTGACCGGGGAGCTGTTTTTT
TRBV2	-	TRBD2	TRBJ2-3	CASTSGLAGPSDTQYF	TGTGCCAGCACTAGCGGACTAGCGGGGCCGTCGGATACGCAGTATTTT
TRBV18	-	TRBD2	TRBJ2-4	CASSPLVVAGVKNIQYF	TGTGCCAGCTCACCCCTCGTTGTAGCGGGAGTTAAAAACATTCAGTACTTC
TRBV4-1	-	TRBD2	TRBJ2-3	CASSQEKRELYTDTQYF	TGCGCCAGCAGCCAAGAAAAGCGGGAGCTGTACACAGATACGCAGTATTTT
TRBV11-3	-	-	TRBJ2-5	CASSLTSADETQYF	TGTGCCAGCAGCTTAACGTCAGCGGATGAGACCCAGTACTTC
TRBV6-1	-	-	TRBJ2-4	CASSPPVGRGALEYF	-